The 18 T cell receptor beta chains below were found in one sample sequenced in a study of blood T cell repertoires in COVID-19. Repertoires were generated with immunoSEQ multiplex PCR, while TCRdb's copy carries only in-frame clones and drops some. The sample carries around 300,000 clones, about 90% recorded once. Sequenced material: peripheral blood. The receptors come from a woman aged 40 to 49 with acute or convalescent COVID-19.

The V call is TRBV5-6, the J call TRBJ1-5; tentative D call: TRBD1 (5 bases). CDR3 length: 14 amino acids. The V gene lost 0 bases and the J gene lost 5 bases, with 9 bases spanning the gap. Looked up from germline, CDR1 is SGHDT and CDR2 is YYEEEE. Here the CDR3 DNA reads TGTGCCAGCAGCTTGGCAGGGTTCGATCAGCCCCAGCATTTT. Amino acids: CASSLAGFDQPQHF.

The V call is TRBV6-5, the J call TRBJ2-3, with a possible D match to TRBD2 (6 bases). Deletions cut 6 bases from V and 4 bases from J, with 14 bases between. Germline V gene sequence: CDR1 MNHEY, CDR2 SVGAGI. This CDR3 contains 14 residues. CDR3 nucleotide sequence: TGTGCCAGCAGAGGGACTCTCACCCCAGATACGCAGTATTTT. The encoded protein is CASRGTLTPDTQYF.

A single count supports this clone. The V call is TRBV27, the J call TRBJ2-7; 11 bases align to TRBD1. This CDR3 comprises 14 residues. Germline-derived CDR1 and CDR2 are MNHEY and SMNVEV (reference sequence). V shed 3 bases, J shed 2 bases, and the junction held 0 bases outside the gene matches. For the CDR3, the DNA is TGTGCCAGCAGTTTGGGACAGGGGGCCTACGAGCAGTACGTC. Its translation is CASSLGQGAYEQYV.

This clone was counted once. This chain joins TRBV5-5 and TRBJ1-3; 7 nucleotides match TRBD1. With V trimmed by 7 bases and J by 0 bases, 7 bases remained unmatched. This CDR3 contains 15 residues. Germline-derived CDR1 and CDR2 are SGHKS and YYEKEE (reference sequence). CDR3 loop: CASDATGSSGNTIYF. The CDR3 region has the DNA TGTGCCAGCGACGCGACAGGGAGCTCTGGAAACACCATATATTTT.

V gene TRBV19 combines with J gene TRBJ1-2; D gene unclear. Trimming pared 4 bases from V and 3 bases from J, leaving 12 bases between. The CDR3 is 14 residues long. In germline, CDR1 is LNHDA, CDR2 SQIVND (reference sequence). The CDR3 protein is CASSTQLADYGYTF. The CDR3 DNA follows: TGTGCCAGTAGTACGCAATTGGCGGACTATGGCTACACCTTC.

The chain combines TRBV6-6 with TRBJ1-1; D uncertain. Trimming took 7 bases from V and 8 from J, leaving 17 bases between them. Germline V CDR1 and CDR2: MNHNY, SVGAGI (reference sequence). There are 13 residues in the CDR3. Here the CDR3 DNA reads TGTGCCAGCACTATCGGACGGAGGGCGGAAGCTTTCTTT. Its translation: CASTIGRRAEAFF.

CDR3 sequence: CASSSWTGAQIATNEKLFF. The CDR3, as DNA: TGTGCCAGTAGTTCCTGGACAGGCGCCCAAATTGCAACTAATGAAAAACTGTTTTTT. This chain uses TRBV19 with TRBJ1-4; 7 bases map to TRBD1. This CDR3 spans 19 amino acids. Germline CDR1 LNHDA, CDR2 SQIVND (reference sequence). The V segment lost 5 bases and the J segment 0 bases; nucleotides outside the gene matches: 15.

The J gene is TRBJ1-3, the V gene TRBV5-1, with no clear D. Germline loops: CDR1 SGHRS, CDR2 YFSETQ. V was pared by 4 bases and J by 3 bases, with 17 bases between. CDR3 length: 16 amino acids. The CDR3 coding sequence is TGCGCCAGCAGCCACTCTTCGGGCGGGGTTGGAAACACCATATATTTT. Its protein product is CASSHSSGGVGNTIYF.

This clone occurred once. The chain joins TRBV30 to TRBJ1-1; D is unclear. Germline V gene sequence: CDR1 GTSNPN, CDR2 SVGIG (reference sequence). V was clipped by 3 bases and J by 6 bases, with 17 bases between them. The CDR3 covers 14 residues. The CDR3 reads CAWRTWQKRPEAFF. Written as DNA, the CDR3 is TGTGCCTGGAGAACGTGGCAGAAGAGGCCTGAAGCTTTCTTT.

The chain uses TRBV7-7 and TRBJ2-7; D possibly corresponds to TRBD1 (5 bases). There are 15 residues in the CDR3. CDR1 is SSHAT and CDR2 is FNYEAQ in the germline V gene (reference sequence). With 3 bases removed from V and 1 base from J, the gap between germline ends came to 13 bases. CDR3 coding DNA: TGTGCCAGCAGCTTGAGAAGGGCAGGGTCCTACGAGCAGTACGTC. Its translation is CASSLRRAGSYEQYV.

The V and J genes are TRBV6-1 and TRBJ1-6; D gene uncertain. From germline, CDR1 is MNHNS and CDR2 SASEGT. V lost 1 base, J lost 2 bases, and 12 bases lay in between. This CDR3 is 17 amino acids long. Here the CDR3 reads CASSEGPWETYNSPLHF. The CDR3 DNA follows: TGTGCCAGCAGTGAAGGGCCCTGGGAGACCTATAATTCACCCCTCCACTTT.

The CDR3 nucleotides read TGTGCCAGCACCCAAGGGACAGACTATGGCTACACCTTC. It is translated as CASTQGTDYGYTF. The chain is built from TRBV5-5 and TRBJ1-2; 7 bases are a match to TRBD1. This CDR3 comprises 13 residues. Germline loops: CDR1 SGHKS, CDR2 YYEKEE (reference sequence). After removal of 6 bases from V and 3 bases from J, the junction contained 5 bases not matched to a gene.

V and J are TRBV19 and TRBJ2-3; 8 bases align to TRBD2. V was clipped by 5 bases and J by 3 bases; unmatched bases: 4. CDR1 and CDR2 (germline): LNHDA, SQIVND (reference sequence). CDR3 length: 14 amino acids. The CDR3 is CASSFGGGTDTQYF. The CDR3 nucleotides read TGTGCCAGTAGTTTCGGGGGGGGGACAGATACGCAGTATTTT. The variable domain in full, completed from reference TRBV19 and TRBJ2-3, reads DGGITQSPKYLFRKEGQNVTLSCEQNLNHDAMYWYRQDPGQGLRLIYYSQIVNDFQKGDIAEGYSVSREKKESFPLTVTSAQKNPTAFYLCASSFGGGTDTQYFGPGTRLTVL.

The V call is TRBV18, the J call TRBJ1-1, with D uncertain. From germline, CDR1 is KGHSH and CDR2 LQKENI. V shed 6 bases and J shed 1 base, with 9 bases lying between them. The CDR3 runs 13 residues. The CDR3 region is CASSPDKNTEAFF. The DNA for the CDR3 is TGTGCCAGCTCGCCCGACAAGAACACTGAAGCTTTCTTT.

This rearrangement joins TRBV29-1 to TRBJ2-1, with D possibly TRBD2 on 5 matching bases. The CDR3 contains 16 residues. Trimming took off 4 bases at V and 4 bases at J, with 20 bases between the two ends. Germline lookup yields CDR1 SQVTM and CDR2 ANQGSEA. The CDR3 region is CSVGGLGQTPYNEQFF. The DNA of the CDR3 is TGCAGCGTTGGAGGACTTGGTCAGACACCGTACAATGAGCAGTTCTTC.

The rearrangement joins TRBV29-1 to TRBJ1-5; D uncertain. The CDR3 loop spans 13 amino acids. V was shortened by 5 bases and J by 4 bases, with 12 bases between the two germline ends. Looked up from germline, CDR1 is SQVTM and CDR2 is ANQGSEA. The CDR3 bases are TGCAGCGTTCGGGCCGGGGAAAATCAGCCCCAGCATTTT. Translating gives CSVRAGENQPQHF.

The chain recombines TRBV11-2 with TRBJ1-4; tentative D call: TRBD1 (5 bases). Trimming took 5 bases from V and 4 from J, leaving 14 bases between them. Germline V CDR1 and CDR2: SGHAT, FQNNGV. The CDR3 has 15 residues. In DNA form, the CDR3 reads TGTGCCAGCAGCCCCCTCTGGGGCCGTAATGAAAAACTGTTTTTT. This sequence encodes CASSPLWGRNEKLFF.

The chain uses TRBV18 and TRBJ2-2; 8 nucleotides line up with TRBD1. The V gene end was trimmed by 5 bases and the J gene end by 6 bases; junction bases not matched to a gene: 8. The CDR3 length is 15 residues. Germline CDR1 and CDR2: KGHSH and LQKENI. The CDR3 DNA reads as TGTGCCAGCTCAGCGCAGACAGGGGAATCCGGGGAGCTGTTTTTT. It encodes CASSAQTGESGELFF. Combining the CDR3 with reference TRBV18 and TRBJ2-2 gives the whole variable domain NAGVMQNPRHLVRRRGQEARLRCSPMKGHSHVYWYRQLPEEGLKFMVYLQKENIIDESGMPKERFSAEFPKEGPSILRIQQVVRGDSAAYFCASSAQTGESGELFFGEGSRLTVL.